The table lists the clone carrying this T cell receptor beta chain with many counts. Its cognate antigen is unknown. The read finishes 3 residues shy of the CDR3 end, and the germline J gene is used to complete it. These data come from a study of T cell clonality in common variable immunodeficiency. Findings of the study overall: In common variable immunodeficiency, TCR beta chains reportedly carried fewer deletions and N-nucleotide insertions.

Repertoires were generated with immunoSEQ multiplex PCR, while TCRdb's copy carries only in-frame clones and drops some. Observed in the sample are 25,000 or so clones, none of them singletons. V lost 1 base and J lost 5; bases outside the gene matches: 2. From germline, CDR1 is KGHSH and CDR2 LQKENI. The CDR3 has 14 amino acids. The specimen sequenced was peripheral blood mononuclear cells. The sequence derives from a human donor with common variable immunodeficiency. The V and J genes are TRBV18 and TRBJ2-1, with TRBD2 matching 7 bases. The CDR3 is CASSPRGGHNEQFF. The CDR3 bases that were read are TGTGCCAGCTCACCACGCGGGGGTCACAATGAG.